This entry concerns a single T cell receptor (beta chain). Its specificity is unknown. This sample is part of a study of cytomegalovirus exposure and HLA in healthy donors. The J segment lost 7 bases and the V segment lost 0 bases, leaving 7 bases of the junction unmatched. The V gene's germline CDR1 is SGHNT and CDR2 YYREEE (reference sequence). This CDR3 has 16 residues. In the PCR, 60 Vbeta and 13 Jbeta primers were used. TCRdb's table, derived via immunoSEQ multiplex PCR, lists solely in-frame clones and lacks some. The sample includes roughly 100,000 clones, under 85% of them seen just once. Broader study findings: Available immune exposure information covered CMV serostatus only. Owing to their indistinguishability, certain V segments, notably TRBV6-2 and TRBV6-3, were excluded. Later analysis identified a missense DCLRE1C variant that was linked to TCR beta V- and J-gene trimming.

The source of this sequence is a female donor in good health and CMV-seropositive. Sequenced material: PBMCs. The V call is TRBV5-4, the J call TRBJ1-4, with 9 bases fitting TRBD1. CDR3 sequence reads: CASSLGRTGEREKLFF. The CDR3 nucleotides read TGTGCCAGCAGCTTGGGTCGGACAGGGGAGCGTGAAAAACTGTTTTTT. The full variable domain, completed using reference TRBV5-4 and TRBJ1-4, is ETGVTQSPTHLIKTRGQQVTLRCSSQSGHNTVSWYQQALGQGPQFIFQYYREEENGRGNFPPRFSGLQFPNYSSELNVNALELDDSALYLCASSLGRTGEREKLFFGSGTQLSVL.